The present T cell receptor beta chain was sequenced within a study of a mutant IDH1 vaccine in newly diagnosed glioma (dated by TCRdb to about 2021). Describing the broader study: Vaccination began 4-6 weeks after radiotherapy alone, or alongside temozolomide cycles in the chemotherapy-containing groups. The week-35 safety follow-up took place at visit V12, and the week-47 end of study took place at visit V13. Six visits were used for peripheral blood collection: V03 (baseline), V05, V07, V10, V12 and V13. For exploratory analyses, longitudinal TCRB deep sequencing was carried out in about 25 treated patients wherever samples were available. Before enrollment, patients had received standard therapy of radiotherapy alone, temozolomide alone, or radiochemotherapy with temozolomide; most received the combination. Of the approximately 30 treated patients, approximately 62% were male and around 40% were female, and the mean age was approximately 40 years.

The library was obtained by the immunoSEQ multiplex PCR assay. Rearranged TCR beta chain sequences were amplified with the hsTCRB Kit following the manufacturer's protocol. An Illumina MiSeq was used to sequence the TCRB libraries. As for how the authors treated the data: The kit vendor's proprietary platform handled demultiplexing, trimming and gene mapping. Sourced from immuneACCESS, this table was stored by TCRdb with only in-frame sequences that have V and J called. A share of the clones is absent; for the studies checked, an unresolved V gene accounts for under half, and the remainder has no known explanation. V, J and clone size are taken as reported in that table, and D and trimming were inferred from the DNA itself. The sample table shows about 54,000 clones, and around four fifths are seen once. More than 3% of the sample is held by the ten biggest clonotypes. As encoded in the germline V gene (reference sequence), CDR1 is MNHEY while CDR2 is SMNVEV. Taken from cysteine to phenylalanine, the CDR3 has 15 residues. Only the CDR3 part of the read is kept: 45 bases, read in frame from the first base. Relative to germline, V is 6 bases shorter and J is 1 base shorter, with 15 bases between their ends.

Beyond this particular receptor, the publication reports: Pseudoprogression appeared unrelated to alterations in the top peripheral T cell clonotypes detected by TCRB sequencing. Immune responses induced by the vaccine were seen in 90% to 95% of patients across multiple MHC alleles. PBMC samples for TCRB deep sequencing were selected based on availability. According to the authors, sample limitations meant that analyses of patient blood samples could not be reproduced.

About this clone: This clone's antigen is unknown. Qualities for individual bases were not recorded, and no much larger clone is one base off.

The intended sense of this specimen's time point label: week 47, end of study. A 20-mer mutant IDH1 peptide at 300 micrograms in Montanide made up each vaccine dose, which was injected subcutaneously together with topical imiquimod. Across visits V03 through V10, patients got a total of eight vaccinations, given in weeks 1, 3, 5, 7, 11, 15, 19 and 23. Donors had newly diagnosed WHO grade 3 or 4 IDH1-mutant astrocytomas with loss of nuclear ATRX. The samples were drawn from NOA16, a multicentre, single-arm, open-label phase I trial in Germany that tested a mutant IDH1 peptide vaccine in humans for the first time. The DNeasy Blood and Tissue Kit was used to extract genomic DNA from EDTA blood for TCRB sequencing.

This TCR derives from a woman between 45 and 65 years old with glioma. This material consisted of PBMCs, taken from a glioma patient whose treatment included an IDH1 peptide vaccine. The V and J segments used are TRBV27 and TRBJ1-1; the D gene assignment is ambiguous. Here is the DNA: TGTGCCAGCAGCCTTACACCCACGAAGAACACTGAAGCTTTCTTT. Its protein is CASSLTPTKNTEAFF.